Listed below are T cell receptor beta chains from one sample, sequenced in a study of identical twins. TCRdb processed the 5' RACE reads anew with MiXCR; each CDR3 protein has one entry. Of approximately 240,000 distinct CDR3 sequences listed, about an eighth are singletons. The sample taken for sequencing was memory (CD45RO+) T cells sorted from blood. The receptor source for this set is a woman younger than 35 in good health. The CDR3 runs from the conserved cysteine through the conserved F or W.

V: TRBV2; length: 13; J: TRBJ1-1; CDR3: CASSFARVTEAFF
V: TRBV29-1; length: 16; J: TRBJ2-5; CDR3: CSVEDRIRKPQETQYF
V: TRBV12-3/TRBV12-4; length: 12; J: TRBJ1-2; CDR3: CASSSQNYGYTF
V: TRBV6-5; length: 11; J: TRBJ1-2; CDR3: CASRRQGIHTF
V: TRBV6-2/TRBV6-3; length: 12; J: TRBJ2-1; CDR3: CASSYLGDEQFF
V: TRBV5-1; length: 15; J: TRBJ2-3; CDR3: CASSLVPQSTDTQYF
V: TRBV6-1; length: 14; J: TRBJ2-5; CDR3: CASSARGRRETQYF
V: TRBV20-1; length: 12; J: TRBJ1-5; CDR3: CSAGQGSQPQHF
V: TRBV9; length: 15; J: TRBJ2-7; CDR3: CASSVVSGSLNEQYF
V: TRBV10-3; length: 12; J: TRBJ2-1; CDR3: CASKGWRYEQFF
V: TRBV19; length: 13; J: TRBJ1-5; CDR3: CASSVEGNQPQHF
V: TRBV7-8; length: 16; J: TRBJ1-4; CDR3: CASSSADGQPSEKLFF
V: TRBV3-1; length: 14; J: TRBJ2-7; CDR3: CASSQGPRGPEQYF
V: TRBV5-1; length: 15; J: TRBJ1-2; CDR3: CASSSTPGQGNGYTF
V: TRBV4-3; length: 14; J: TRBJ2-7; CDR3: CASSQEVSTYEQYF
V: TRBV20-1; length: 15; J: TRBJ1-6; CDR3: CSVSRNRVPNSPLHF
V: TRBV15; length: 14; J: TRBJ1-4; CDR3: CATSMKGAREKLFF
V: TRBV4-3; length: 13; J: TRBJ2-7; CDR3: CASSQVLSGEQYF
V: TRBV5-1; length: 13; J: TRBJ2-1; CDR3: CASSYGTARGQFF
V: TRBV12-3/TRBV12-4; length: 14; J: TRBJ2-7; CDR3: CASVRTGGGYEQYF
V: TRBV12-3/TRBV12-4; length: 12; J: TRBJ2-3; CDR3: CASSFMTDTQYF
V: TRBV10-3; length: 17; J: TRBJ1-2; CDR3: CAALGDPRTGGVDGYTF
V: TRBV11-1; length: 15; J: TRBJ2-3; CDR3: CASSPGNHHTDTQYF
V: TRBV9; length: 14; J: TRBJ2-3; CDR3: CASSFARDTDTQYF
V: TRBV5-1; length: 14; J: TRBJ2-5; CDR3: CASRAHGIQETQYF
V: TRBV6-4; length: 16; J: TRBJ2-5; CDR3: CASSVITCRGQETQYF
V: TRBV18; length: 13; J: TRBJ2-7; CDR3: CASSRPTGNEQYF
V: TRBV27; length: 16; J: TRBJ2-2; CDR3: CASSLLGPMGTGELFF
V: TRBV5-6; length: 13; J: TRBJ1-2; CDR3: CASSLRDRILYTF
V: TRBV20-1; length: 14; J: TRBJ2-2; CDR3: CSARRRSNTGELFF
V: TRBV20-1; length: 13; J: TRBJ2-1; CDR3: CSARDYRADEQFF
V: TRBV6-1; length: 13; J: TRBJ1-1; CDR3: CASSRGWRTEAFF
V: TRBV5-5; length: 14; J: TRBJ2-2; CDR3: CASSPGTGTGELFF
V: TRBV5-1; length: 15; J: TRBJ2-1; CDR3: CASSPSGSSYNEQFF
V: TRBV25-1; length: 16; J: TRBJ1-1; CDR3: CASSDTGRRGAQGAFF
V: TRBV29-1; length: 13; J: TRBJ2-2; CDR3: CSVGGGDTGELFF
V: TRBV7-9; length: 13; J: TRBJ2-3; CDR3: CASSFTITDTQYF
V: TRBV5-1; length: 13; J: TRBJ2-1; CDR3: CASSLESYNEQFF